A selection of T cell receptor beta chains follows, all from one sample in a study of shared clonotypes between healthy human individuals. Generated by immunoSEQ multiplex PCR, the TCRdb table keeps only in-frame clones and is missing some. The sample lists about 2.1 million clones, more than 85% seen once, with around 1.7% in the top ten. Input material: naive CD8+ T cells from PBMCs. The receptors were gathered from a man between 18 and 35 years old in good health. Some clones in this sample may be carry-over from other donors' samples. Each CDR3 is given with its conserved first and last residue. D genes are given only for firm matches. The size entry is marked missing in some rows and otherwise reads once, few, many or a size class.

-,TRBJ1-5,TRBD1,TRBV19,TGTGCCAGCTCACCGGGACAGGGAGTCAATCAGCCCCAGCATTTT,CASSPGQGVNQPQHF
-,TRBJ1-5,TRBD1,TRBV28,TGTGCCAGCAGTCAGAACGACAGGGGTGATCAGCCCCAGCATTTT,CASSQNDRGDQPQHF
-,TRBJ1-1,-,TRBV29-1,TGCAGCGTTGAAGGACCCCAGGGCTGGGGCACTGAAGCTTTCTTT,CSVEGPQGWGTEAFF
-,TRBJ2-7,TRBD1,TRBV6-5,TGTGCCAGCAGTTCCGGGACAGGGGGCACCTCCTACGAGCAGTACTTC,CASSSGTGGTSYEQYF
-,TRBJ2-1,TRBD2,TRBV30,TGTGCCTGGAGCGTCCTAGCGGGGGCCTACAATGAGCAGTTCTTC,CAWSVLAGAYNEQFF
-,TRBJ1-4,TRBD1,TRBV6-1,TGTGCCAGCAAAGGGGGCTTCAATGAAAAACTGTTTTTT,CASKGGFNEKLFF
-,TRBJ1-3,-,TRBV5-8,TGTGCCAGCAGTATCTTTGGTCCGAGCTCTGGAAACACCATATATTTT,CASSIFGPSSGNTIYF
-,TRBJ2-2,-,TRBV2,TGTGCTCGGAGGGGGGCCCGCACCGGGGAGCTGTTTTTT,CARRGARTGELFF
once,TRBJ2-7,-,TRBV5-5,TGTGCCAGCAGCTTGGACCGTTACGAGCAGTACTTC,CASSLDRYEQYF
-,TRBJ2-3,TRBD2,TRBV28,TGTGCCAGCAGTTTCCCCGGTGAACTAGCGGGAGTGGGGTGGAGCACAGATACGCAGTATTTT,CASSFPGELAGVGWSTDTQYF